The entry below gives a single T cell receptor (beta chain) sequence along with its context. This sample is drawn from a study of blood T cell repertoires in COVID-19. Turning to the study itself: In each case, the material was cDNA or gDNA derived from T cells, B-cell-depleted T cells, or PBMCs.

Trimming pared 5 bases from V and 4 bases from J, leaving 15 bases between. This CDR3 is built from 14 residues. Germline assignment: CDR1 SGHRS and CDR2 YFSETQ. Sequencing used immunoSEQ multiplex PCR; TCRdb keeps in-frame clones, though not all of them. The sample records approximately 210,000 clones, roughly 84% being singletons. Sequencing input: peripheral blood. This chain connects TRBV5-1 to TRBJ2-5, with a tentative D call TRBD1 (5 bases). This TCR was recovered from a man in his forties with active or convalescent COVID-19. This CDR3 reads CASSLQGFGETQYF. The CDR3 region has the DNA TGCGCCAGCAGTTTGCAGGGATTTGGAGAGACCCAGTACTTC.